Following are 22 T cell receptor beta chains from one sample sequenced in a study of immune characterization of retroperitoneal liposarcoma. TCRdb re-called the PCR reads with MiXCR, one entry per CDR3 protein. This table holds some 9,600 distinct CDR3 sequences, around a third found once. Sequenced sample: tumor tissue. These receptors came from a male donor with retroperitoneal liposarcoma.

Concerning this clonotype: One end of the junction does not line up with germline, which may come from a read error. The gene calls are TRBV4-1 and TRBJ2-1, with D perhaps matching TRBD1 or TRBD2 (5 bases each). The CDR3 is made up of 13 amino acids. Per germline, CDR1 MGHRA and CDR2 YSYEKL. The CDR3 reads CASSQQEARGQFF. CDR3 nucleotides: TGTGCCAGCAGCCAACAGGAGGCACGAGGGCAGTTCTTC.

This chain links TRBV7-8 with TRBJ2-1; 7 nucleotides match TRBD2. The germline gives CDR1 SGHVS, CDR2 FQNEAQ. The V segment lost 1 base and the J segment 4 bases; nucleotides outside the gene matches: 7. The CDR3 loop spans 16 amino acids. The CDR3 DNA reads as TGTGCCAGCAGCTTAGGGGGGGACTACAGATACAATGAGCAGTTCTTC. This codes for CASSLGGDYRYNEQFF.

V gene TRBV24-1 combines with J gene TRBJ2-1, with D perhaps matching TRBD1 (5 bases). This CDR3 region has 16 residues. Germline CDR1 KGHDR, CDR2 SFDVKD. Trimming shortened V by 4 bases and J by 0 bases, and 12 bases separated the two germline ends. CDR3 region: CATSDPVGRSYNEQFF. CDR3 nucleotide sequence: TGTGCCACCAGTGACCCCGTGGGGCGCTCCTACAATGAGCAGTTCTTC.

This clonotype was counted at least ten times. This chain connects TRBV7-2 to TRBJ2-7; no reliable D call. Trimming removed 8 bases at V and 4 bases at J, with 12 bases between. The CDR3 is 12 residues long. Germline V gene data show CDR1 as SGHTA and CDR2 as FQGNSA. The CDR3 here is CASAEVSYEQYF. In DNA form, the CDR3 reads TGTGCCAGCGCAGAAGTATCGTACGAGCAGTACTTC.

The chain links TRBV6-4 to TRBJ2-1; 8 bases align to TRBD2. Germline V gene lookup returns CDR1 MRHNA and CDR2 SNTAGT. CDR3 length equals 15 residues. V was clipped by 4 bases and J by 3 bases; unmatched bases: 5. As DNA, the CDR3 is TGTGCCAGCAGTGCGGGAGGGCAGGGCTACAATGAGCAGTTCTTC. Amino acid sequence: CASSAGGQGYNEQFF.

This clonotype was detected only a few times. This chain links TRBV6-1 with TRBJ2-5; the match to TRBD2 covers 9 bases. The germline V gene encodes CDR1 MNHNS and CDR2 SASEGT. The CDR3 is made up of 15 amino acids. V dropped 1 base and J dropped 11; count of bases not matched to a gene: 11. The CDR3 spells CASSEEVAGASKQYF. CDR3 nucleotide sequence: TGTGCCAGCAGTGAAGAGGTAGCGGGGGCCTCGAAGCAGTACTTC.

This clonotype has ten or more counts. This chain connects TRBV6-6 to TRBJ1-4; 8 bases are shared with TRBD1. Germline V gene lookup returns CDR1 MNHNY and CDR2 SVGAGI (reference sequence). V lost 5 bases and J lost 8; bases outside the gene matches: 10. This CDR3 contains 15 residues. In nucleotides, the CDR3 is TGTGCCAGCAGTCCCCAGGGGGCCGGGCGAGAAAAACTGTTTTTT. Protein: CASSPQGAGREKLFF.

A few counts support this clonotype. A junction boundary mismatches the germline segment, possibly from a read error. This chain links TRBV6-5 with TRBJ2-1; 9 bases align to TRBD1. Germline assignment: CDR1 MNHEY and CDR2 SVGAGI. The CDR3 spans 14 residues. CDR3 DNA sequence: TGTGCCAGCAGTTCCGGGACAGGGATTGGGCTTGGGTACTTC. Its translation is CASSSGTGIGLGYF.

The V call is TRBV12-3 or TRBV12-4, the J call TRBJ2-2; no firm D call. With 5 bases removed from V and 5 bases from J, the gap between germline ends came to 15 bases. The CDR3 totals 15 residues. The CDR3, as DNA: TGTGCCAGCAGTCCGAGCCGCCAGCGAACCGGGGAGCTGTTTTTT. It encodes CASSPSRQRTGELFF.

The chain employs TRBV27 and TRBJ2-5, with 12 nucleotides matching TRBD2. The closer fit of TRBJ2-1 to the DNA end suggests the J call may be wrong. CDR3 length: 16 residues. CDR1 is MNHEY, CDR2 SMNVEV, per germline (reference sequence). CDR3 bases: TGTGCCAGCAGTCCGACTAGCGGGAGATACGGGGATGAGCAGTTCTTC. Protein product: CASSPTSGRYGDEQFF.

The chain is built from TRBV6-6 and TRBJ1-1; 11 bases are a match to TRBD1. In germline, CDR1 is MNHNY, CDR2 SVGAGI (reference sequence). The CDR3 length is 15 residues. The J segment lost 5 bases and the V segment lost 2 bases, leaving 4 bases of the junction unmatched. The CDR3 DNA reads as TGTGCCAGCAGTTACGGGACAGGGGGTATGACTGAAGCTTTCTTT. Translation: CASSYGTGGMTEAFF.

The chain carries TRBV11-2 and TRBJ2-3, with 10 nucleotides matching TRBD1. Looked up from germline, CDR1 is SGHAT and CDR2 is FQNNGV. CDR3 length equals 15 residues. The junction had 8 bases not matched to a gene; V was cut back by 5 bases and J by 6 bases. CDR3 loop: CASSLGDRGGDTQYF. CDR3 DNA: TGTGCCAGCAGCCTAGGGGACAGGGGAGGGGATACGCAGTATTTT.

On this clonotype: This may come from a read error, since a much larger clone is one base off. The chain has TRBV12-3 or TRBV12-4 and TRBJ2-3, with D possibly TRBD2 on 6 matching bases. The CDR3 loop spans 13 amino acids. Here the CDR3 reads CAISSDGRDTQYF. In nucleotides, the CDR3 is TGTGCCATCAGTTCCGACGGGAGAGATACGCAGTATTTT.

The CDR3 is CATLGFLLLTDTQYF. CDR3 DNA: TGTGCCACCCTGGGATTTTTACTTCTCACAGATACGCAGTATTTT. The chain has TRBV6-5 and TRBJ2-3, with unresolved D. The CDR3 spans 15 residues. V lost 10 bases and J lost 2, with 19 bases in between. Per germline, CDR1 MNHEY and CDR2 SVGAGI.

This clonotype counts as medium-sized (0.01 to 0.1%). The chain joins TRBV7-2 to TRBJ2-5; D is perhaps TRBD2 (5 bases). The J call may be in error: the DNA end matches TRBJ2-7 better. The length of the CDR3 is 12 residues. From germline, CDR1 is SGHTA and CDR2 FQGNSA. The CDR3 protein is CASSPTSYEQYF. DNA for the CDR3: TGTGCCAGCAGCCCTACTAGTTACGAGCAGTACTTC.

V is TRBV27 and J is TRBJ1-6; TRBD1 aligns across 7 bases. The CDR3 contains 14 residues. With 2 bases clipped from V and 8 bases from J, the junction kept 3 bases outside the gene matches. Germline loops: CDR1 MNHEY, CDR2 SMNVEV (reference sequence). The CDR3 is CASSLRDSYSPLHF. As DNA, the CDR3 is TGTGCCAGCAGTTTAAGGGACAGCTATTCACCCCTCCACTTT.

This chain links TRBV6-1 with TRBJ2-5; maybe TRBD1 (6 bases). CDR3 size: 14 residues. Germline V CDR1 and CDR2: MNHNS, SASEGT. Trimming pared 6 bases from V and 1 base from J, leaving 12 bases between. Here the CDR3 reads CASRVDRTQETQYF. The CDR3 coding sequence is TGTGCCAGCAGGGTCGACAGGACCCAAGAGACCCAGTACTTC.

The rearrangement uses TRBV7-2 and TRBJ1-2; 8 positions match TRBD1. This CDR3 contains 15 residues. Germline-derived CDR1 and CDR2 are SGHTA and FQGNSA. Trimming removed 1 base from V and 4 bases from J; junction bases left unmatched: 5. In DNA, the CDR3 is TGTGCCAGCAGCTTAGATAACAGGGGGGTCTATGGCTACACCTTC. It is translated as CASSLDNRGVYGYTF.

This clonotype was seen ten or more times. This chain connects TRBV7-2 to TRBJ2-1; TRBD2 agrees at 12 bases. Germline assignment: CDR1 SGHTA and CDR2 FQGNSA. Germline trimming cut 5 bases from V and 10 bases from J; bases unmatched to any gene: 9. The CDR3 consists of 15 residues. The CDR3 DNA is TGTGCCAGCAGCCCATCTAGCGGGAGGGCCTACGAGCAGTTCTTC. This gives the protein CASSPSSGRAYEQFF.

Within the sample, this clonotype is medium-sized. CDR3 DNA: TGTGCCAGCAGTGACCCGGGACAGGGTAACTATGGCTACACCTTC. It specifies CASSDPGQGNYGYTF. This chain joins TRBV6-1 and TRBJ1-2, with TRBD1 identical over 9 bases. Germline lookup yields CDR1 MNHNS and CDR2 SASEGT. The CDR3 runs 15 residues. With 3 bases clipped from V and 1 base from J, the junction kept 3 bases outside the gene matches.

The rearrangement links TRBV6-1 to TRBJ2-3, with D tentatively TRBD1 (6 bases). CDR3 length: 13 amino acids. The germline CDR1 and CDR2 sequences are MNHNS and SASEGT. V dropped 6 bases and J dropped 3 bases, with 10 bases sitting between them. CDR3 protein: CASREDRTDTQYF. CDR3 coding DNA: TGTGCCAGCAGGGAGGACAGAACAGATACGCAGTATTTT.

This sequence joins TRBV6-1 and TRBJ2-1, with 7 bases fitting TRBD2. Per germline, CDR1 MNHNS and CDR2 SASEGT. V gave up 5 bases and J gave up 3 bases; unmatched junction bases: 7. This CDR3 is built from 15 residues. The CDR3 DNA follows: TGTGCCAGCAGTTCACCGGGACTATACTACAATGAGCAGTTCTTC. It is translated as CASSSPGLYYNEQFF.